Sequencing of this T cell receptor beta chain was carried out in a study of tumor and adjacent non-tumor tissue in lung cancer. Study-level background: There were 11 to 13 adenocarcinoma, a couple of squamous cell carcinoma and 1 small cell lung cancer cases. Patients were aged about 30 to 76, some 10 men and about 5 women, stage I to III. The study's findings and limits: Normal lung showed higher cumulative top 100 clone frequency than tumor. Compared with tumor, normal lung showed significantly lower TCR diversity.

RNA was extracted from bulk tissue without any cell sorting. As concerns this clonotype: Its antigen is unknown.

Three rounds of nested PCR, following a modified ARM-PCR protocol, produced the TCRbeta library. In TCRdb, the multiplex PCR reads were re-called with MiXCR into one record per CDR3 protein. The sample records 200,000 to 250,000 distinct CDR3 sequences, around 71% being singletons. This CDR3 region has 13 residues. CDR1 SGHRS and CDR2 YFSETQ come from the germline V gene. V was cut by 3 bases and J by 6 bases, with 12 bases left in between. The chain combines TRBV5-1 with TRBJ1-2, with D hard to call. The sequence came from a man between 60 and 75 years old with non-small cell lung cancer. Sequenced: lung tumor tissue. CDR3 in DNA: TGCGCCAGCAGCTCGGACGTGAACCATGGCTACACCTTC. Its protein is CASSSDVNHGYTF.